The rows below give T cell receptor beta chains drawn from one sample of a study of CD8+ T cells in alopecia areata. Repertoires were generated with immunoSEQ multiplex PCR, while TCRdb's copy carries only in-frame clones and drops some. This sample has fewer than 250,000 clones, with 35% to 40% found just once. Material: CD4+ T cells sorted from blood, obtained around week 30, from a patient treated with tofacitinib. These receptors were obtained from a human donor with alopecia areata. The conserved cysteine and the conserved F or W are not part of the CDR3 here. Clone size, where shown, is once, few, many, or a class for clones that have expanded.

abundance,v_gene,j_gene,CDR3aa
.,TRBV9,TRBJ2-2,ASSVASGLRAGELF
.,TRBV5-6,TRBJ2-2,ASSLRRQGDTGELF
.,TRBV7-9,TRBJ1-4,ASSFDLPKLF
.,TRBV19,TRBJ1-2,ASGDRSNYGYT
.,TRBV5-1,TRBJ2-7,ASSLTPILTYEQY
many,TRBV18,TRBJ1-4,ASSSGSRIGKLF
few,TRBV18,TRBJ2-5,ASSPQETQY
few,TRBV29-1,TRBJ2-3,SLSQGGTDTQY
many,TRBV27,TRBJ2-1,ASFTGGEQF
.,TRBV6-5,TRBJ1-5,ASSRMGNSNQPQH
.,TRBV11-2,TRBJ2-7,ASSQTDANYEQY
.,TRBV2,TRBJ1-5,ASRRDSNQPQH
.,TRBV6-1,TRBJ2-7,ASMKLAGNYEQY
.,TRBV6-1,TRBJ1-2,ASSERLGGYGYT
few,TRBV29-1,TRBJ1-1,SVRPLYNTEAF
.,TRBV7-9,TRBJ2-4,ASSLARDRVNIQY
many,TRBV7-6,TRBJ2-4,ASSPNGQGKNIQY
.,TRBV19,TRBJ1-5,ASADRANQPQH
.,TRBV6-5,TRBJ1-2,ASRRTAANYGYT
.,TRBV5-4,TRBJ1-1,ASSLQGMNTEAF
.,TRBV30,TRBJ1-5,AWSGRGPDNQPQH
.,TRBV30,TRBJ2-6,AWWIGANVLT
few,TRBV14,TRBJ2-2,ASSQRPGLARNTGELF
few,TRBV9,TRBJ2-7,ASSVGTSGHSYEQY
.,TRBV5-1,TRBJ2-5,ASSLPAGVETQY
.,TRBV30,TRBJ2-5,AWRDRPPRATQY
.,TRBV6-5,TRBJ2-7,ASSSPRGPYEQY
.,TRBV7-3,TRBJ1-1,ASSRPGQEAF
.,TRBV19,TRBJ1-4,ASSMGQGSGKLF
.,TRBV6-5,TRBJ1-4,ASGPREKLF
few,TRBV7-2,TRBJ1-1,ASRQTAGTEAF
.,TRBV6-6,TRBJ2-7,ASSLRDAAYEQY
.,TRBV10-3,TRBJ1-2,AISELSGDYGYT
.,TRBV7-9,TRBJ2-7,ASSLSKLATFGEQY
few,TRBV19,TRBJ2-7,ASSIELAGGPYEQY
few,TRBV30,TRBJ1-1,AWRGGPGTEAF
few,TRBV29-1,TRBJ1-5,SVEGGDGQPQH
.,TRBV29-1,TRBJ2-3,SAWDRGDVDTQY
.,TRBV7-8,TRBJ2-4,ASSFSGRNIQY
.,TRBV30,TRBJ2-7,AWRFGAGDEQY
few,TRBV29-1,TRBJ2-7,SRTFYEQY
few,TRBV6-5,TRBJ2-3,ASSYQGLYTDTQY